The sequence of this T cell receptor beta chain was determined in a study of T cell responses to AZD1222 COVID-19 vaccine. This clone occurred a few times. Its specificity is not known. Study conclusions and caveats: At baseline, just 6 or 7 AZD1222 recipients tested seropositive. The study found Spike-specific TCR breadth and depth rose after two AZD1222 doses. Vaccine-associated CD4 TCRs spanned spike, dominant at 160-218 and 743-854. Without day 14 samples, only post-peak T cell repertoires were studied.

Trimming stripped 3 bases from V and 6 bases from J, with 14 bases between. The CDR3 totals 14 residues. Germline V gene data show CDR1 as MNHEY and CDR2 as SMNVEV (reference sequence). TCRdb's table, derived via immunoSEQ multiplex PCR, lists solely in-frame clones and lacks some. The repertoire includes around 94,000 clones, approximately 91% of them detected once, and 15% to 20% sits in the top ten. J is TRBJ1-2 and V is TRBV27; TRBD1 is a possible D gene (5 bases). The sequence was obtained from an adult in good health. The source material was peripheral blood, sampled on day 0 of AZD1222 vaccination. The CDR3 loop reads CASSLGKGRDGYTF. CDR3 nucleotide sequence: TGTGCCAGCAGTTTGGGAAAGGGGAGGGATGGCTACACCTTC.